This T cell receptor beta chain was sequenced in a study of identical twins. Via MiXCR, TCRdb re-called the 5' RACE reads, giving one row per CDR3 protein. The table shows 350,000 to 400,000 distinct CDR3 sequences, with about 9% occurring only once. The CDR3 extends over 15 amino acids. The germline V gene encodes CDR1 MGHDK and CDR2 SYGVNS. Deletions cut 1 base from V and 1 base from J, with 11 bases between. This clonotype was observed a handful of times. The V call is TRBV25-1, the J call TRBJ2-7, with D perhaps TRBD1 (6 bases). The receptor's source is a woman aged 45-65 years in good health. Sequenced input: naive T cells sorted from blood. CDR3 amino acids: CASSEFGGRSYEQYF. CDR3 DNA sequence: TGTGCCAGCAGTGAATTTGGGGGCAGATCCTACGAGCAGTACTTC.